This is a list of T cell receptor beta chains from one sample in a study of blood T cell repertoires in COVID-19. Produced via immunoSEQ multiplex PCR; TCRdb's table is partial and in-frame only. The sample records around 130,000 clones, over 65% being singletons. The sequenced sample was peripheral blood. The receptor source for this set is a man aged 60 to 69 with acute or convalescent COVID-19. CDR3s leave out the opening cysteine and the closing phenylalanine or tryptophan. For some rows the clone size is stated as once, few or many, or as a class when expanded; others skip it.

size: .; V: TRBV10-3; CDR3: AISEVDGPRGHEQY
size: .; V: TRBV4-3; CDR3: ASSQVEVGAANYGYT
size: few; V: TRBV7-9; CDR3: ASSLGSNLYGYT
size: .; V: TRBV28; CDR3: ASSPQGYDEQY
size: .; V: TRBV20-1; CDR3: SASFRRTGQETQY
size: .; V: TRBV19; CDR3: ASSIGQGIYYEQY
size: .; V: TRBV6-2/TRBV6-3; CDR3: ASSYSRSGARETQY
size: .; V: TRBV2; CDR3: ASSERLAERSYNEQF
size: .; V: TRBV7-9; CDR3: ASSPRSNEQF
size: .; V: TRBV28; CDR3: ASSAPSGTSTDTQY
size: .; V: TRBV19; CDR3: ASTMGQYYGYT
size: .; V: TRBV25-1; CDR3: ASSDPGTGAYGYT
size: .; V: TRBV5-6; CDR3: ASSLAGAGGQY
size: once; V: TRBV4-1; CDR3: ASSLQGSSYNEQF
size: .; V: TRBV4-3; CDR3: ASSQGLAVYEQY
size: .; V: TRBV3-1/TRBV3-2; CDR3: ASSLRAGYNEQF
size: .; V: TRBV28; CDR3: ASSYRDRVNSPLH
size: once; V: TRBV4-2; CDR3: ASSLLTGTGNTIY
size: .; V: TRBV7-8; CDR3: ASSLGLISTDTQY
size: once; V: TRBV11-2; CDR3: ASSPGLAGGSEEQF
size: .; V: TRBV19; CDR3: ASSTSRQTTNEKLF
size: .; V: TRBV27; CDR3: ASSPPPRQSLGNIQY
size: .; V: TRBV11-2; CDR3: ASSEGTGGAYGYT
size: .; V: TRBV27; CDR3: ASSFRPDSPVDGLT
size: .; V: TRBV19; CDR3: ASSINRVGANVLT
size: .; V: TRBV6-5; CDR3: ASSASGTRAAEQY
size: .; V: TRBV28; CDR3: ATGGFQGTIY
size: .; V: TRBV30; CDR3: AWRGLAGGWYTGELF
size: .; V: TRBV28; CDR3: ASSPGGRVYEQY
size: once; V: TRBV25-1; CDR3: ASTPPGGNTGELF
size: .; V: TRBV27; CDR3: ASSFSSGSAGELF
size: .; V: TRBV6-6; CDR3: ASSHQAGALETQY
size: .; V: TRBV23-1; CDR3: ASSQSGPKRELHEQY
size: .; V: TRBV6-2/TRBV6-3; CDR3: ASSSGTSVNTQY
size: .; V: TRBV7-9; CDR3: ASSVSGLGADEQF
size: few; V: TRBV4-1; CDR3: ASSYDRAVTEAF
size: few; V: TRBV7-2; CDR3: ASSQGTGRETQY
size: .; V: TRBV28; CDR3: ASTVWTGDTDTQY
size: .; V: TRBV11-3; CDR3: ASSTSGRGDTQY
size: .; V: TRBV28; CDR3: ASSLALNQPQH
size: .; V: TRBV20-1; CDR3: SVWEDGYT
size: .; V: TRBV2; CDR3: ASSEASGSGFGEQF
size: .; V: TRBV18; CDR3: ASSPLGEDQPQH
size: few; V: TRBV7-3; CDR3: ASSPGLAADTGELF
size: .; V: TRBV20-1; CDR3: SASGPAGDYEQY
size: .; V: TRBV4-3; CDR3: ASSPRDRAIADTQY
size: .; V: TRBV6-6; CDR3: ASTKGLYEQY
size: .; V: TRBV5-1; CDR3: ASSADRLSQY
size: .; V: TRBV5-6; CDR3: ASSPLAGGSGHEQY
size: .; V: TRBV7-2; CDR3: ASSFTSGRDEQY
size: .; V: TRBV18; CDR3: ASSPGTGRQAETQY
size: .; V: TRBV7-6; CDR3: ASSQTGGNEKLF
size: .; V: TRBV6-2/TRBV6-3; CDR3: ASSYSSSSGSPEQY
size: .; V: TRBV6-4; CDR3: ASSEGGQGAYGANVLT
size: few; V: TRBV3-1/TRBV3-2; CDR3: ASSQQGAGYEQY